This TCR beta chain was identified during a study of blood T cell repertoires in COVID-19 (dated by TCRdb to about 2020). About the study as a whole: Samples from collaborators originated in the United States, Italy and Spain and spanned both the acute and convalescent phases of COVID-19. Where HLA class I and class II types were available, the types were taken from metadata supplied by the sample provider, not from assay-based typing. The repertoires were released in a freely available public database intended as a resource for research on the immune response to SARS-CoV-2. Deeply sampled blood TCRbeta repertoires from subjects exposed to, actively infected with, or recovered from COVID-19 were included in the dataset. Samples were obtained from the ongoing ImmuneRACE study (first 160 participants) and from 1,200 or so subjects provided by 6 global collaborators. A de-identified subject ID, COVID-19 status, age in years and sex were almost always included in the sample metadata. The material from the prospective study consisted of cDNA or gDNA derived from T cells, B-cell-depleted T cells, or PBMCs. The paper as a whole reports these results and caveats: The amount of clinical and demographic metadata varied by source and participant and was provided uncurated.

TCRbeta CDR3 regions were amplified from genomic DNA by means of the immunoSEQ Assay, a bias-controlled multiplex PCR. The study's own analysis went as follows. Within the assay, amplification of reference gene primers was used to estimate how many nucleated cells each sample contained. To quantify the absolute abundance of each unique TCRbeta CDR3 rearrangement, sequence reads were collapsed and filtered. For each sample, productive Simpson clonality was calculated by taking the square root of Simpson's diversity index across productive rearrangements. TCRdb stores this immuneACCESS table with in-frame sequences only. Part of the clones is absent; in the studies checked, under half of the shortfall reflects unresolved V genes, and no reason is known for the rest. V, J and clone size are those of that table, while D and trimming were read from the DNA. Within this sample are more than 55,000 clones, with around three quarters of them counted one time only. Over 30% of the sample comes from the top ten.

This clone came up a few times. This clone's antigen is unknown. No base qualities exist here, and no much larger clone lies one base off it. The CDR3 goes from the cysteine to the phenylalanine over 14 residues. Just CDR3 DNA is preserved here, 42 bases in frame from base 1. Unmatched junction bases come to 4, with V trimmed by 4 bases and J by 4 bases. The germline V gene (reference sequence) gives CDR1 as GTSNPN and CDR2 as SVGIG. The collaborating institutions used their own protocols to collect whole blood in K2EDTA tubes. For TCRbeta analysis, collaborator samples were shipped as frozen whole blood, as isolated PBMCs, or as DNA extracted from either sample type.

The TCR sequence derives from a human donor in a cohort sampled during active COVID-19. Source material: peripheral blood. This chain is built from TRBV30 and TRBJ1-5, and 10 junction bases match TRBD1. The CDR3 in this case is CAWIKGQGNQPQHF. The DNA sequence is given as TGTGCCTGGATTAAGGGACAGGGGAATCAGCCCCAGCATTTT.